Each of the 7 T cell receptor beta chains below was sequenced from the same sample in a study of early T cells in non-severe SARS-CoV-2 infection. One entry per CDR3 protein results from TCRdb running MiXCR on the 5' RACE reads. This sample carries tens of thousands of distinct CDR3 sequences, roughly 4.1% of them seen once, and the ten largest clones take roughly a fifth. The source material was whole blood. The receptors originated from an adult who was a healthcare worker with PCR-confirmed SARS-CoV-2 infection or an uninfected control (not recorded which).

By share, this clonotype counts as medium-sized. V and J are TRBV10-3 and TRBJ2-5; the match to TRBD1 covers 7 bases. Germline lookup yields CDR1 ENHRY and CDR2 SYGVKD. The CDR3 has 16 amino acids. V lost 0 bases and J lost 5; bases outside the gene matches: 9. Written as DNA, the CDR3 is TGTGCCATCAGTGAGTCGGAGACAGGGTCATTGGAGACCCAGTACTTC. Translated: CAISESETGSLETQYF.

A word on this clonotype: A much larger clone differs by one base, so this may be a read error. The chain couples TRBV29-1 to TRBJ2-7; 7 nucleotides line up with TRBD1. The CDR3 totals 11 residues. Germline V gene lookup returns CDR1 SQVTM and CDR2 ANQGSEA. CDR3 loop: CGVYTGVEQYF. The CDR3 DNA is TGCGGCGTGTATACAGGGGTCGAGCAGTACTTC.

This clonotype showed up just a few times. This rearrangement joins TRBV5-1 to TRBJ1-2; D is undetermined. Between the trimmed V and J ends, which lost 0 bases and 3 bases, there was a span of 15 bases. The CDR3 loop spans 16 amino acids. Per the germline V gene, CDR1 is SGHRS and CDR2 is YFSETQ. The CDR3 loop reads CASSLVGRGPYYGYTF. DNA for the CDR3: TGCGCCAGCAGCTTGGTAGGGCGCGGCCCTTACTATGGCTACACCTTC.

In this sample, this clonotype turned up many times. The chain recombines TRBV28 with TRBJ2-6, with 7 bases identical to TRBD1. This CDR3 is built from 17 residues. Germline V gene sequence: CDR1 MDHEN, CDR2 SYDVKM. The junction had 7 bases not matched to a gene; V was cut back by 5 bases and J by 0 bases. This chain's CDR3 is CASSEPGGNSGANVLTF. CDR3 nucleotide sequence: TGTGCCAGCAGTGAACCAGGGGGAAACTCTGGGGCCAACGTCCTGACTTTC.

Written as DNA, the CDR3 is TGTGCCAGCCTGAAGCCGGGGGCGTGGGGCTACACCTTC. It encodes CASLKPGAWGYTF. The chain uses TRBV6-5 and TRBJ1-2, with D possibly being TRBD1 (6 bases). Germline V CDR1 and CDR2: MNHEY, SVGAGI. The CDR3 consists of 13 residues. V dropped 8 bases and J dropped 8 bases, with 18 bases sitting between them.

In its sample, this clonotype was seen a few times. The gene calls are TRBV5-8 and TRBJ2-3; D possibly matches TRBD1 or TRBD2 (5 bases each). The CDR3 runs to 17 residues. Per the germline V gene, CDR1 is SGHTS and CDR2 is YDEGEE. Trimming left V 0 bases short and J 2 bases short, with 16 bases between. The CDR3 here is CASSLGRSAGTTDTQYF. Here the CDR3 DNA reads TGTGCCAGCAGCTTGGGTCGGTCGGCTGGGACCACAGATACGCAGTATTTT.

This clonotype rates as medium-sized. V usage is TRBV28 and J usage is TRBJ2-7; D not certain. Per germline, CDR1 MDHEN and CDR2 SYDVKM. Trimming shortened V by 4 bases and J by 4 bases, and 17 bases separated the two germline ends. This CDR3 is 15 amino acids long. The CDR3 DNA reads TGTGCCAGCAGTTCCCTGACGGATATCTCGTACGAGCAGTACTTC. Encoded protein: CASSSLTDISYEQYF.